This TCR beta chain was sequenced in a study of shared clonotypes between healthy human individuals. Losses at the gene ends were 0 bases for V and 5 bases for J; bases not matched to a gene: 12. Germline lookup yields CDR1 SNHLY and CDR2 FYNNEI. The length of the CDR3 is 17 residues. Sequencing used immunoSEQ multiplex PCR; TCRdb keeps in-frame clones, though not all of them. The sample lists fewer than 350,000 clones, around 87% occurring once. This clonotype was sampled from a man between 18 and 29 years old in good health. The specimen sequenced was memory CD8+ T cells sorted from blood. As for subset: CD45RO+ cells pooled with CCR7-negative TemRA cells. V usage is TRBV2 and J usage is TRBJ2-5; TRBD1 agrees at 7 bases. CDR3 sequence (DNA): TGTGCCAGCAGTGAAGCGGGAGACAGGGAAGTAGAGGAGACCCAGTACTTC. Translated, it gives CASSEAGDREVEETQYF.